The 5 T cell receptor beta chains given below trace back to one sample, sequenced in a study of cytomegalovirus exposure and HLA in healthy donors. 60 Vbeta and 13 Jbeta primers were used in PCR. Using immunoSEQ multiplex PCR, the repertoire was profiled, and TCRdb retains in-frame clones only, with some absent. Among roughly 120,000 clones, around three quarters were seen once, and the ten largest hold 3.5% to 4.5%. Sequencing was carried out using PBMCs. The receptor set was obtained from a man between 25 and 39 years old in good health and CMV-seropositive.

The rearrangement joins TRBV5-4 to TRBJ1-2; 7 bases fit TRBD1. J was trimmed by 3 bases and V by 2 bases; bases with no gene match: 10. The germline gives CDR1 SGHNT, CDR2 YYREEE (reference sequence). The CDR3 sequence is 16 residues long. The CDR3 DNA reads TGTGCCAGCAGCTTTTACGGGGACAGAGGGTACTATGGCTACACCTTC. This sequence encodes CASSFYGDRGYYGYTF.

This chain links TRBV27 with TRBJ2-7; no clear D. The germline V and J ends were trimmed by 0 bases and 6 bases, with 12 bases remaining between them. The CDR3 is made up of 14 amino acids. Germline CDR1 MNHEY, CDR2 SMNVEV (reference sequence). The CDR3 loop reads CASSLSWSHAEQYF. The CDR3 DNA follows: TGTGCCAGCAGTTTATCGTGGAGTCACGCCGAGCAGTACTTC.

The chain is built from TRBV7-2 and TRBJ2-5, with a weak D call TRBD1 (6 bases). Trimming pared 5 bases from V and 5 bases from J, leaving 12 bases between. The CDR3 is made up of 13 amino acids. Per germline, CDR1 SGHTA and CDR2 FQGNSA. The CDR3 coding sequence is TGTGCCAGCAGCATAACAGGGTGGGAGACCCAGTACTTC. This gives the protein CASSITGWETQYF. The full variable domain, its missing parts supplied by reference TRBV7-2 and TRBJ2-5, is GAGVSQSPSNKVTEKGKDVELRCDPISGHTALYWYRQSLGQGLEFLIYFQGNSAPDKSGLPSDRFSAERTGGSVSTLTIQRTQQEDSAVYLCASSITGWETQYFGPGTRLLVL.

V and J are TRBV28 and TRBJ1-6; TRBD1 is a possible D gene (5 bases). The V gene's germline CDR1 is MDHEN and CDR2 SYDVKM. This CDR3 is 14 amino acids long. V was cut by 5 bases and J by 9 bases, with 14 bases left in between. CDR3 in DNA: TGTGCCAGCAGTCTCCAGGGAAGTGGTTCACCCCTCCACTTT. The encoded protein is CASSLQGSGSPLHF.

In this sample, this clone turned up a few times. CDR3: CASSNRQTSYEQYF. CDR3 sequence (DNA): TGTGCCAGCAGTAACAGACAGACCTCCTACGAGCAGTACTTC. This chain joins TRBV7-8 and TRBJ2-7; TRBD1 is a possible D gene (5 bases). CDR1 is SGHVS, CDR2 FQNEAQ, per germline. Trimming left V 6 bases short and J 0 bases short, with 12 bases between. The CDR3 totals 14 residues.